These 16 T cell receptor beta chains share one sample of origin, sequenced in a study of shared clonotypes between healthy human individuals. Sequencing was performed with immunoSEQ multiplex PCR; in TCRdb, only in-frame clones are kept and a portion is missing. This table holds 2 million to 2.5 million clones, 85% to 95% found once. The sequencing sample was made of naive CD4+ T cells sorted from blood. Subset here: CD45RA+ positively selected. The receptor set was obtained from a young man in good health.

This clone was observed at least ten times. This CDR3 is also generated by other DNA sequences in the sample. The CDR3, as DNA: TGCGCCAGCAGCCAAAAGGCTAGCGGGAGGGGCTACGAGCAGTACTTC. Amino acids: CASSQKASGRGYEQYF. The chain links TRBV4-1 to TRBJ2-7; 12 bases are shared with TRBD2. This CDR3 is 16 amino acids long. V lost 2 bases to trimming and J lost 3 bases; unmatched junction nucleotides: 5. The germline gives CDR1 MGHRA, CDR2 YSYEKL.

Turning to this clone: This sample also contains other DNA sequences that code for the same CDR3. This chain connects TRBV29-1 to TRBJ1-1, with a possible D match to TRBD1 (5 bases). The CDR3 spans 13 residues. Per germline, CDR1 SQVTM and CDR2 ANQGSEA. Trimming took 3 bases from V and 0 from J, leaving 8 bases between them. The CDR3 here is CSVDRAMNTEAFF. Here the CDR3 DNA reads TGCAGCGTTGACAGGGCCATGAACACTGAAGCTTTCTTT.

The chain couples TRBV20-1 to TRBJ2-7, with a weak D call TRBD1 (5 bases). The CDR3 is 11 amino acids. Germline lookup yields CDR1 DFQATT and CDR2 SNEGSKA (reference sequence). V dropped 5 bases and J dropped 4 bases, with 9 bases sitting between them. CDR3 sequence: CSAGATYEQYF. CDR3 nucleotides: TGCAGTGCTGGGGCTACTTACGAGCAGTACTTC.

The CDR3 here is CASSPSRTGGKLFF. The CDR3 nucleotides read TGTGCCAGCTCACCATCCCGGACAGGGGGAAAACTGTTTTTT. The gene calls are TRBV18 and TRBJ1-4, with TRBD1 matching 10 bases. This CDR3 has 14 residues. V gave up 2 bases and J gave up 10 bases; unmatched junction bases: 4. CDR1 is KGHSH and CDR2 is LQKENI in the germline V gene.

This CDR3 is CASSLTSPGDYNEQFF. CDR3 DNA: TGTGCCAGCAGCTTAACGTCGCCGGGGGACTACAATGAGCAGTTCTTC. This chain links TRBV13 with TRBJ2-1; TRBD2 might be the D (6 bases). The germline CDR1 and CDR2 sequences are PRHDT and FYEKMQ (reference sequence). Trimming shortened V by 2 bases and J by 3 bases, and 14 bases separated the two germline ends. This CDR3 has 16 residues. Using reference TRBV13 and TRBJ2-1 for the parts outside the CDR3, the full variable domain is AAGVIQSPRHLIKEKRETATLKCYPIPRHDTVYWYQQGPGQDPQFLISFYEKMQSDKGSIPDRFSAQQFSDYHSELNMSSLELGDSALYFCASSLTSPGDYNEQFFGPGTRLTVL.

The chain recombines TRBV6-1 with TRBJ2-1; 9 nucleotides agree with TRBD2. V lost 8 bases and J lost 7; bases outside the gene matches: 9. Germline values: CDR1 MNHNS, CDR2 SASEGT. This CDR3 has 14 amino acids. The CDR3: CASRPAGGLNEQFF. CDR3 DNA: TGTGCCAGCCGACCAGCGGGGGGTTTAAATGAGCAGTTCTTC.

This clone was recorded a few times. The chain recombines TRBV19 with TRBJ2-1; 10 positions agree with TRBD2. The CDR3 totals 18 residues. The germline V gene has CDR1 LNHDA and CDR2 SQIVND (reference sequence). V shed 6 bases, J shed 0 bases, and the junction held 11 bases outside the gene matches. The CDR3 sequence: CASSLGLAGEYSYNEQFF. The CDR3 nucleotides read TGTGCCAGTAGCCTCGGGCTAGCGGGGGAATACTCCTACAATGAGCAGTTCTTC.

The V call is TRBV6-6, the J call TRBJ2-1, with 8 nucleotides matching TRBD2. Germline V gene data show CDR1 as MNHNY and CDR2 as SVGAGI (reference sequence). With V trimmed by 4 bases and J by 0 bases, 5 bases remained unmatched. The CDR3 runs to 16 residues. In DNA, the CDR3 is TGTGCCAGCAGTTCGAAAGCGGGGGACTCCTACAATGAGCAGTTCTTC. It encodes CASSSKAGDSYNEQFF.

V is TRBV2 and J is TRBJ2-3, with 7 bases aligning to TRBD2. The CDR3 runs to 12 residues. V trimming: 10 bases; J trimming: 6 bases; junction bases outside the gene matches: 7. Per germline, CDR1 SNHLY and CDR2 FYNNEI. DNA of the CDR3: TGTGCCACCAGACTAGCCGGGGATACGCAGTATTTT. Its translation: CATRLAGDTQYF.

This CDR3 reads CASSPNRRLANNEQFF. The CDR3 region has the DNA TGTGCCAGCAGCCCAAACCGCCGACTAGCGAACAATGAGCAGTTCTTC. This chain joins TRBV7-9 and TRBJ2-1; 8 positions match TRBD2. V dropped 5 bases and J dropped 5; count of bases not matched to a gene: 11. Germline assignment: CDR1 SEHNR and CDR2 FQNEAQ (reference sequence). This CDR3 comprises 16 residues.

This clone appeared once. This sequence joins TRBV6-1 and TRBJ2-7; 8 bases map to TRBD1. V lost 8 bases and J lost 6; bases outside the gene matches: 12. This CDR3 contains 14 residues. CDR1 MNHNS and CDR2 SASEGT come from the germline V gene. The CDR3 sequence: CASGALGQGSEQYF. CDR3 DNA: TGTGCCAGCGGGGCACTAGGACAGGGAAGCGAGCAGTACTTC.

This rearrangement joins TRBV2 to TRBJ2-7; TRBD1 agrees at 11 bases. CDR3 length: 15 amino acids. Germline V CDR1 and CDR2: SNHLY, FYNNEI. J gave up 2 bases and V 6 bases, and 6 bases lay outside the gene matches. The CDR3 spells CASSPGTGGPYEQYF. DNA of the CDR3: TGTGCCAGCAGCCCCGGGACAGGGGGACCCTACGAGCAGTACTTC.

The rearrangement uses TRBV25-1 and TRBJ1-2; D might be TRBD1 (5 bases). CDR1 and CDR2 from the germline V gene are MGHDK and SYGVNS. With 4 bases removed from V and 3 bases from J, the gap between germline ends came to 12 bases. There are 14 residues in the CDR3. The CDR3 DNA reads TGTGCCAGCAGTGTAGGGGCAGGCTACTATGGCTACACCTTC. Amino acid sequence: CASSVGAGYYGYTF.

The DNA for the CDR3 is TGTGCCAGCAGTGAATCCTGGGGACTGAAGCATTTT. It encodes CASSESWGLKHF. The chain couples TRBV2 to TRBJ1-5, with a weak D call TRBD1 (5 bases). The CDR3 totals 12 residues. Germline CDR1 SNHLY, CDR2 FYNNEI. Trimming took 2 bases from V and 14 from J, leaving 13 bases between them.

The count of this clone is one. The V and J genes are TRBV7-9 and TRBJ2-3; TRBD2 agrees at 7 bases. V lost 1 base to trimming and J lost 4 bases; unmatched junction nucleotides: 8. CDR3 size: 16 residues. Germline V gene data show CDR1 as SEHNR and CDR2 as FQNEAQ (reference sequence). CDR3 residues: CASSLVPREPPDTQYF. For the CDR3, the DNA is TGTGCCAGCAGCTTAGTGCCGCGGGAGCCCCCAGATACGCAGTATTTT.

This clone came up once. The CDR3 DNA reads TGTGCCTGGAGACCAATCGTGGCGGGAGGGGTAAACATTCAGTACTTC. Residues: CAWRPIVAGGVNIQYF. The chain is built from TRBV30 and TRBJ2-4; 9 bases line up with TRBD2. This CDR3 has 16 residues. Per germline, CDR1 GTSNPN and CDR2 SVGIG (reference sequence). After removal of 3 bases from V and 6 bases from J, the junction contained 12 bases not matched to a gene.